This T cell receptor (beta chain) emerged from a study of early T cells in non-severe SARS-CoV-2 infection. Tagging with unique molecular identifiers was applied to individual cDNA molecules. Using its own MiXCR run on the 5' RACE reads, TCRdb lists one record per CDR3 protein. The sample yields around 80,000 distinct CDR3 sequences, about 13% seen once. This CDR3 spans 17 amino acids. Germline-derived CDR1 and CDR2 are SGHVS and FQNEAQ. Trimming cost V 1 base and J 7 bases; bases outside gene matches: 10. The TCR was taken from an adult who was a healthcare worker with PCR-confirmed SARS-CoV-2 infection or an uninfected control (not recorded which). Material: whole blood. This chain joins TRBV7-8 and TRBJ2-2; TRBD1 matches 9 bases. The CDR3 sequence: CASSLVPGTGKGGELFF. CDR3 sequence (DNA): TGTGCCAGCAGCTTAGTCCCCGGGACAGGGAAGGGCGGGGAGCTGTTTTTT. The full variable domain, its missing parts supplied by reference TRBV7-8 and TRBJ2-2, is GAGVSQSPRYKVAKRGQDVALRCDPISGHVSLFWYQQALGQGPEFLTYFQNEAQLDKSGLPSDRFFAERPEGSVSTLKIQRTQQEDSAVYLCASSLVPGTGKGGELFFGEGSRLTVL.